This T cell receptor (beta chain) was sequenced in a study of blood T cell repertoires in COVID-19. Across the whole study: COVID-19 samples, acute and convalescent, were from the United States, Italy and Spain.

As handled by the study authors: Reference gene primer amplification gave estimated nucleated cell counts. Measured with immunoSEQ multiplex PCR; TCRdb has only the in-frame clones, and not every one. V, J and clone size reflect that table, while D and trimming were determined from the DNA. This sample has 130,000 to 150,000 clones; roughly 90% occur once, and the top ten carry 0.95% to 1.5%. Looked up from germline, CDR1 is LNHDA and CDR2 is SQIVND (reference sequence). V lost 4 bases to trimming and J lost 5 bases, with 8 bases between them. This CDR3 is built from 12 residues. The sequence was obtained from a woman aged 25 to 39 with acute COVID-19. The V call is TRBV19, the J call TRBJ1-2; D perhaps matches TRBD1 (6 bases). The specimen sequenced was PBMCs or T cells enriched from blood (not recorded which). CDR3 amino acids: CASSTGQYGYTF. CDR3 nucleotides: TGTGCCAGTAGTACAGGACAGTATGGCTACACCTTC.